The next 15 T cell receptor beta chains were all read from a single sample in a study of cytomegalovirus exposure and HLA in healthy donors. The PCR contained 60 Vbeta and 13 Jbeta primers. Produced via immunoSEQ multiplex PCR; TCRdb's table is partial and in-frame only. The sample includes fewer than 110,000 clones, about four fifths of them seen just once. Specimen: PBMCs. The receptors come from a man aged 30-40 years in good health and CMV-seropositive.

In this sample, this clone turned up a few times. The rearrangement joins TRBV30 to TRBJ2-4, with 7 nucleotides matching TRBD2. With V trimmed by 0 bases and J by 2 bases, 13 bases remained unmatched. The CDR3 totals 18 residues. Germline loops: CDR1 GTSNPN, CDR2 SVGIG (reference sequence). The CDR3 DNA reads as TGTGCCTGGAGTGTAGCGGGGAGGGGAAGGATAACCAAAAACATTCAGTACTTC. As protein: CAWSVAGRGRITKNIQYF.

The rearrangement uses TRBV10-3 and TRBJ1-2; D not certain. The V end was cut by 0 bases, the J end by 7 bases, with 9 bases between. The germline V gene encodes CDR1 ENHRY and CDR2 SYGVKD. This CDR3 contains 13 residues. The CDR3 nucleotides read TGTGCCATCAGTGAGTCGGAGGGCTCTGGCTACACCTTC. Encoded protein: CAISESEGSGYTF.

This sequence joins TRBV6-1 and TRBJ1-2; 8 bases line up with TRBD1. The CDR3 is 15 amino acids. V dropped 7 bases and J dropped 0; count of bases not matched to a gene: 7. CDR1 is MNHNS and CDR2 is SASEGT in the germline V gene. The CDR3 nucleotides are TGTGCCAGCATCGGGACAGGCTTAACTAACTATGGCTACACCTTC. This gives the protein CASIGTGLTNYGYTF.

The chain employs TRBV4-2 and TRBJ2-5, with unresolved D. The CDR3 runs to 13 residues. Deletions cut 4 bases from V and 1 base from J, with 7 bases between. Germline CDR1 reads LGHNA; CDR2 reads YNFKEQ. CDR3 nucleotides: TGTGCCAGCAGCCTCGACTTCCAAGAGACCCAGTACTTC. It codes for CASSLDFQETQYF.

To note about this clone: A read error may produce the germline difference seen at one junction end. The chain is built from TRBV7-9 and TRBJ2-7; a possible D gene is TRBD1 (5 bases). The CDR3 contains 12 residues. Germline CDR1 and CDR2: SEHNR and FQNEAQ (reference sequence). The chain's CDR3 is CSSSLRRGEQYF. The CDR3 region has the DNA TGTTCCAGCAGCTTAAGAAGGGGCGAGCAGTACTTC.

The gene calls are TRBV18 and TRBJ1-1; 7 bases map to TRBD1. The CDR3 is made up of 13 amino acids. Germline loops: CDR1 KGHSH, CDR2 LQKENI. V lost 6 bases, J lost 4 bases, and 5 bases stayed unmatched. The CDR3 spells CASSADRATEAFF. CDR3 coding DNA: TGTGCCAGCTCGGCCGACAGGGCCACTGAAGCTTTCTTT.

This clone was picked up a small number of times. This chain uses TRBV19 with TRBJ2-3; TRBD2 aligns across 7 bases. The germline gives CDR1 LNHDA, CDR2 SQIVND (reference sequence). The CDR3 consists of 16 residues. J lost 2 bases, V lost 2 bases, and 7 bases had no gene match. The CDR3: CASSISGVRYTDTQYF. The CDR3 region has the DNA TGTGCCAGTAGTATAAGCGGGGTCCGTTACACAGATACGCAGTATTTT.

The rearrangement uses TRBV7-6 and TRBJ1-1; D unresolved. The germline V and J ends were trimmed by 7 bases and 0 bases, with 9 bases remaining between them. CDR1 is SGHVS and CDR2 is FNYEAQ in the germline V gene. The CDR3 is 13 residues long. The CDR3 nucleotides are TGTGCCAGCACCCGGACTGTGAACACTGAAGCTTTCTTT. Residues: CASTRTVNTEAFF.

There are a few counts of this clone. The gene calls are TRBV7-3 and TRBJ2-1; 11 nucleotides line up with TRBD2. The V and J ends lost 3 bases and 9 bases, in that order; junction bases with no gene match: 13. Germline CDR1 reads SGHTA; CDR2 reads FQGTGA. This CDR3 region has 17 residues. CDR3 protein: CASSLGGVAGGLSEQFF. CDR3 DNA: TGTGCCAGCAGCTTGGGCGGGGTAGCGGGGGGGCTCAGTGAGCAGTTCTTC.

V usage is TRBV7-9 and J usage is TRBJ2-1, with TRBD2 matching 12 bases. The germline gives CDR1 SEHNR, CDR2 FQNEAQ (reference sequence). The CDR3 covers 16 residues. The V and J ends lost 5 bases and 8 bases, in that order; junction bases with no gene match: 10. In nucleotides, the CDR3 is TGTGCCAGCAGCATACGACTAGCGGGGGCGGCTGATGAGCAGTTCTTC. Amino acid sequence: CASSIRLAGAADEQFF.

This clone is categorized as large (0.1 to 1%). CDR3 in amino acids: CASSGEGVEQYF. Written as DNA, the CDR3 is TGTGCCAGCAGTGGCGAGGGAGTGGAGCAGTACTTC. This chain uses TRBV2 with TRBJ2-7; possible D gene TRBD2, 5 bases. V lost 4 bases and J 7 bases, leaving 11 bases between the germline ends. CDR3 length equals 12 residues. Germline V gene lookup returns CDR1 SNHLY and CDR2 FYNNEI.

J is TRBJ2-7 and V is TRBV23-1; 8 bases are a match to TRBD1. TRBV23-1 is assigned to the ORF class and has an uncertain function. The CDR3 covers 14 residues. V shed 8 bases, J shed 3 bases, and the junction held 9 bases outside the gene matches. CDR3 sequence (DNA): TGCGCCAGCGGATGGGACAGGCCGCACTACGAGCAGTACTTC. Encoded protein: CASGWDRPHYEQYF.

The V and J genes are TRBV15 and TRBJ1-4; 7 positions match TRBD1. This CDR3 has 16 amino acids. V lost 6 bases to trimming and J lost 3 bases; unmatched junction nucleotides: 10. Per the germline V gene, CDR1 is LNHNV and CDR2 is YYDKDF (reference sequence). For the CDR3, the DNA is TGTGCCACCAGACACGCGGACAGGCCAGCTAATGAAAAACTGTTTTTT. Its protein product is CATRHADRPANEKLFF.

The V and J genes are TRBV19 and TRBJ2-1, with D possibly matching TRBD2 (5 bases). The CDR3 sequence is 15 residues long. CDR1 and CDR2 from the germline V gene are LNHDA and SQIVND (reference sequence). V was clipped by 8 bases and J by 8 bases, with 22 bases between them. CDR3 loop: CASRQAVSGSDEQFF. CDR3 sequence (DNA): TGTGCCAGTCGACAAGCGGTCTCGGGGAGCGATGAGCAGTTCTTC.

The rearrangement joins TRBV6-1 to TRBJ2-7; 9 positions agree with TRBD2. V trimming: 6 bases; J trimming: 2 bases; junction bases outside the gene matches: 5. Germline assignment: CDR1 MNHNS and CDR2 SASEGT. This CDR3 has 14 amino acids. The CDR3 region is CASRLAGRTYEQYF. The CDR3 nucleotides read TGTGCCAGCAGGCTAGCGGGGAGGACCTACGAGCAGTACTTC.